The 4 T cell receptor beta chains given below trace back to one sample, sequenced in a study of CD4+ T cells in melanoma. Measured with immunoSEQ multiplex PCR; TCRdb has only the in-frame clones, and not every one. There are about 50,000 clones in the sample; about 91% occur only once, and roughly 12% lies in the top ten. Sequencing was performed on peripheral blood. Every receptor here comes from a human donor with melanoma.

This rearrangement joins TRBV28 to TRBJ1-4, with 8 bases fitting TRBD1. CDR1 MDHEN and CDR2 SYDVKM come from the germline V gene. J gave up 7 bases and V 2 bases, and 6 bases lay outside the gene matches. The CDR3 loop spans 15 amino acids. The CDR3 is CASSLEQGASEKLFF. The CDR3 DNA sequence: TGTGCCAGCAGTTTAGAGCAGGGGGCAAGTGAAAAACTGTTTTTT.

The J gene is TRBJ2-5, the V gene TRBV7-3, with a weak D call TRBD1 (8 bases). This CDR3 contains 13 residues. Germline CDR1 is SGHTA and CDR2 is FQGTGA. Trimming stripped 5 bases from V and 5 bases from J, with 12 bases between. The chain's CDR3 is CASSPQGGETQYF. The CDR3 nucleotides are TGTGCCAGCAGCCCACAGGGGGGGGAGACCCAGTACTTC.

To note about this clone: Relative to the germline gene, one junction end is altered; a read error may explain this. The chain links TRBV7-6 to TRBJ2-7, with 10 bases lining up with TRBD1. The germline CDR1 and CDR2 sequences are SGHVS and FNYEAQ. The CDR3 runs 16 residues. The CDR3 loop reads CASSLALGTGDYKQYF. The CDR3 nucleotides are TGTGCCAGCAGCTTAGCCCTGGGGACAGGGGACTACAAGCAGTACTTC.

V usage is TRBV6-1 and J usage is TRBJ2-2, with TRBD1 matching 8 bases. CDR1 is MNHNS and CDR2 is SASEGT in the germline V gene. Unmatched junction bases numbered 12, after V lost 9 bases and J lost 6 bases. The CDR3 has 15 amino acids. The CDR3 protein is CASLRAGGVPGELFF. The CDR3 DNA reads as TGTGCCAGTCTGAGGGCAGGGGGCGTCCCCGGGGAGCTGTTTTTT.